This T cell receptor (beta chain) came from a study of identical twins. Study-wide points: Twins showed weaker excess sharing in their beta out-of-frame sequences.

The CDR3 is 12 amino acids. Germline CDR1 DFQATT, CDR2 SNEGSKA (reference sequence). V gave up 7 bases and J gave up 3 bases, with 12 bases separating them. TCRdb reprocessed the 5' RACE reads via MiXCR and lists one record per CDR3 protein. In the table there are 600,000 to 700,000 distinct CDR3 sequences, roughly 20% of which are singletons. This clonotype was observed many times. Its antigen remains unknown. In addition, the sample was reused for a study of T cells expressing NK-cell markers. Per that study: Cells sorted as CD3+CD56+NKG2C+, CD3+CD56+NKG2C- and CD3+CD56-NKG2C+ T cells supplied the TCR beta repertoires. HCMV serostatus: most of the eight sequenced donors positive, one negative. HCMV specificity was not established for the expanded NKG2C+ T cell clones.

The TCR originated in a woman aged 18-29 years in good health. The V gene is TRBV20-1, the J gene TRBJ1-2; weak D call: TRBD1 (5 bases). The sample was PBMCs. DNA for the CDR3: TGCAGTGGCAGTAAAGGGGACTATGGCTACACCTTC. Protein product: CSGSKGDYGYTF.